This TCR beta chain was captured in a study of tumor-infiltrating lymphocytes in primary liver carcinoma. The wider study: Ages ranged from 30 to 69, with HCC or mixed HCC-cholangiocarcinoma. Stage T1-T3 N0M0 and a size of roughly 4.2 to 11 cm characterized the tumors. Study observations and caveats: A significantly higher top-250-clone fraction was found in tumors than in blood (p = 0.039).

Total RNA amounting to 500 ng was the source from which TCR beta cDNA was made with a constant-region primer. Three rounds of nested multiplex PCR with slightly modified ARM-PCR produced TCR beta libraries. The study ran its first two PCR rounds for about 11 cycles each, using TRBV1-TRBV30 forward primers and a C-beta reverse primer. TCRdb re-called the multiplex PCR reads with MiXCR, one entry per CDR3 protein. The sample includes about 330,000 distinct CDR3 sequences, about 61% of them seen just once. The CDR3 is 11 amino acids. Germline V gene data show CDR1 as GTSNPN and CDR2 as SVGIG (reference sequence). The ends were cut back, 5 bases at V and 0 bases at J, with 5 bases in the middle. Germline DNA was also extracted, and blood RNA derived from unsorted whole blood. Approximately 4 milliliters of peripheral blood were drawn presurgically. This clonotype was seen a handful of times. Its antigen is not identified.

This chain joins TRBV30 and TRBJ2-7; the D is unclear. The receptor comes from a man aged 40-49 years with primary liver carcinoma and hepatitis B virus infection. Sequencing was done on a sample of peripheral blood. The CDR3 here is CAWGSSYEQYF. The CDR3 DNA is TGTGCCTGGGGCAGCTCCTACGAGCAGTACTTC.